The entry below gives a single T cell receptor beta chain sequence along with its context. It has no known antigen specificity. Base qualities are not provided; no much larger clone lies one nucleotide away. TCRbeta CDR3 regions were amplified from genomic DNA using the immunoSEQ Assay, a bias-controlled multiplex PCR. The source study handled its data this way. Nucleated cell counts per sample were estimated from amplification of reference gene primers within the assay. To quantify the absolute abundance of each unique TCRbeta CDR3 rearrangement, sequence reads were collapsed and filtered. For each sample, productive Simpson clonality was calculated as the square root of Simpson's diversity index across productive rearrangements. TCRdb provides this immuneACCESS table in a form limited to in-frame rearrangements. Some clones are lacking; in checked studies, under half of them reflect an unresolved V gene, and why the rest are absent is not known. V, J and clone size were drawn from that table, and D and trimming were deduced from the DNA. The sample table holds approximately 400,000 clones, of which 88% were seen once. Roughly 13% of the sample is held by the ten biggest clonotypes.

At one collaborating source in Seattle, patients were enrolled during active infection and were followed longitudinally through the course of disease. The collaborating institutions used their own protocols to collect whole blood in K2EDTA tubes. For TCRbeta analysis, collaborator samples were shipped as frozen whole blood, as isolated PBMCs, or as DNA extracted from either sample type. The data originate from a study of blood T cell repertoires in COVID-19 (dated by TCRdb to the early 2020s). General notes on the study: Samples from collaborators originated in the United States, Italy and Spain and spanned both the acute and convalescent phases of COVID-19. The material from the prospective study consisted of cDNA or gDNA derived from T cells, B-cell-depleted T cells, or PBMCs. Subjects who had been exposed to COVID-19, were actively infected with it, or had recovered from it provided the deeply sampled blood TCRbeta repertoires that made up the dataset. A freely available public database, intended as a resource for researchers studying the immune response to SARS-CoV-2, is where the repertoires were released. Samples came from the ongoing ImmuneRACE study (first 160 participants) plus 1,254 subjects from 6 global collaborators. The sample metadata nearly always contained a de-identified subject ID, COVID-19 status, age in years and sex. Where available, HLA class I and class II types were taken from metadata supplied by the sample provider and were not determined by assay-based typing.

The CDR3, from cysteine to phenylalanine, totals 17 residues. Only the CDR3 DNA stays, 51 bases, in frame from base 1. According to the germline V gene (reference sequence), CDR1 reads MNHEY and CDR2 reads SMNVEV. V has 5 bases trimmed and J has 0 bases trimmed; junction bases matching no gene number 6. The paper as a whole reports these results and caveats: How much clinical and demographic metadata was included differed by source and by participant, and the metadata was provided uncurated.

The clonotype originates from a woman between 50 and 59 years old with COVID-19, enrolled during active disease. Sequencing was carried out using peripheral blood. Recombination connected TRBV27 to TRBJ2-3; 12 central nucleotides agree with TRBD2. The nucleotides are TGTGCCAGCAGTATACTAGCGGGGGGTTCTAGCACAGATACGCAGTATTTT. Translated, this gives CASSILAGGSSTDTQYF.